This T cell receptor (beta chain) came from a study of PD-1 blockade in classical Hodgkin lymphoma (dated by TCRdb to about 2020). General notes on the study: Nivolumab dosing was 3 mg/kg intravenously every 2 weeks, continuing until either disease progression or unacceptable toxicity. The study used TCR beta sequencing and CyTOF to define a peripheral blood immune signature of response to PD-1 blockade in classical Hodgkin lymphoma. Study-level results and caveats: Newly diagnosed patients were reported to have lower baseline TCR diversity than healthy donors, and relapsed/refractory patients were reported to have lower baseline TCR diversity still. Lower diversity was observed in patients in whom nivolumab was started less than 1 year after ASCT, and these patients were excluded from later analyses so that confounding by immune reconstitution would be avoided. By C4D1, a significant rise was seen in CD4+ TCR diversity but not in CD8+ TCR diversity (p=0.0027 vs p=0.16), and the rise was most apparent among complete responders (p=0.02). Baseline diversity similar to that of newly diagnosed patients was observed in trial patients achieving complete response, whereas significantly lower diversity was observed in partial responders and progressors. The study covered only a single clinical trial cohort, and the causes of the repertoire differences, possibly disease activity or prior therapy, were still not defined.

Sample time point, as interpreted from the label and publication: cycle 4 day 1 (C4D1), after more than 5 weeks of nivolumab. All trial patients had relapsed after autologous stem cell transplantation, with cohorts A, B and C differing in prior brentuximab vedotin exposure. Magnetic negative selection with a Miltenyi CD8+ T cell isolation kit was used to purify CD8+ T cells from thawed PBMCs. The trial cohort comprised approximately 55 patients with relapsed/refractory classical Hodgkin lymphoma whose best overall responses were complete response, partial response or progressive disease. Trial patients were treated with single-agent nivolumab in the multi-cohort phase II CheckMate 205 trial. An independent review committee assessed best overall response by applying the 2007 International Working Group response criteria. Trial PBMCs were collected immediately before nivolumab initiation (C1D1) and during therapy at cycle 2 day 1 and cycle 4 day 1. After peripheral blood was drawn into 8 mL Vacutainer Cell Preparation Tubes, PBMCs were isolated by centrifugation and then cryopreserved. Purified CD4+ and CD8+ fractions were prepared only for cases with an additional available PBMC sample. Magnetically labelled cells were removed on LS columns in a quadroMACS separator, and the flow-through was retained as the purified fraction.

Genomic DNA was extracted with the Qiagen DNeasy kit from unsorted PBMCs and from negatively selected CD4+ and CD8+ fractions. TCR beta CDR3 regions were amplified by immunoSEQ multiplex PCR using primers annealing to V and J segments. Amplification bias was minimized using a synthetic immune receptor repertoire, and residual bias was removed computationally after sequencing. Concerning the study's data processing: Repertoire diversity was quantified as the Shannon entropy index using custom Python scripts. Unsorted, CD4+ and CD8+ repertoires were examined separately, except in combined analyses, for which CD4+ and CD8+ sequences were merged in silico. Clonal expansion was defined as a frequency increase of at least 2-fold after treatment compared with C1D1, and clones undetected at baseline were assigned a pseudocount of 0.5. Singleton clones were defined as clones with 0 or 1 copy at C1D1, and non-singleton clones were defined as clones with 2 or more copies. Clones expanded in unsorted samples were assigned a CD4+, CD8+ or unknown annotation through matching of protein sequences in sorted samples from the same patient. Diversity changes from C1D1 to C4D1 were tested in paired samples using Wilcoxon tests. TCRdb re-hosts the immuneACCESS table, in-frame sequences only. Its copies lack some clones; in the studies checked, an unresolved V gene accounts for under half of them, and the cause for the rest is not known. The V and J calls and the clone size are those of that table, but D and trimming were determined from the DNA. The sample table contains about 7,300 clones; only one count was recorded for 75% to 80% of them. Together, the top ten hold 30% to 40% of the sample.

Looking up the germline V gene (reference sequence) yields CDR1 MNHEY and CDR2 SMNVEV. V loses 6 bases at its end and J loses 4 bases; junction bases beyond the gene matches: 11. Inclusive of the bounding cysteine and phenylalanine, the CDR3 is 15 residues long. Only the CDR3 DNA stays, 45 bases, in frame from base 1. Notes on this clone: It lacks a known antigen. No per-base quality is available; no much larger clone lies one base away.

This receptor chain uses TRBV27 and TRBJ2-5; TRBD2 matches 7 bases in the middle. The specimen comprised CD8+ T cells from blood, sampled before the fourth cycle of nivolumab. The sequence was obtained from a human donor with classical Hodgkin lymphoma. This receptor carries the CDR3 CASRIGILAVETQYF. The DNA sequence is given as TGTGCCAGCAGAATCGGGATCCTAGCGGTAGAGACCCAGTACTTC.